A single sample gave rise to the 7 T cell receptor beta chains below, sequenced in a study of blood T cell repertoires in COVID-19. Data came from immunoSEQ multiplex PCR; TCRdb stores just in-frame clones and leaves some out. The repertoire holds 40,000 or so clones, around 85% seen once, with 12% in the top ten. Sample: peripheral blood. These receptors all come from a human donor in a cohort sampled during active COVID-19.

This clone was counted a few times. The chain uses TRBV5-1 and TRBJ2-2, with 8 bases fitting TRBD2. This CDR3 has 16 residues. The germline V gene encodes CDR1 SGHRS and CDR2 YFSETQ. V lost 3 bases, J lost 1 base, and 5 bases stayed unmatched. CDR3 nucleotides: TGCGCCAGCAGCTCACTTGCGGGGGGGAACACCGGGGAGCTGTTTTTT. Amino acids: CASSSLAGGNTGELFF.

The rearrangement joins TRBV5-1 to TRBJ2-4, with 10 bases identical to TRBD2. J gave up 0 bases and V 2 bases, and 11 bases lay outside the gene matches. CDR3 length: 19 amino acids. CDR1 SGHRS and CDR2 YFSETQ come from the germline V gene. The CDR3 bases are TGCGCCAGCAGCTTACTAGCGGGGACCGTACCCTTAGCCAAAAACATTCAGTACTTC. The encoded protein is CASSLLAGTVPLAKNIQYF.

J is TRBJ2-1 and V is TRBV5-4; D perhaps matches TRBD1 (7 bases). The CDR3 has 16 residues. Germline V CDR1 and CDR2: SGHNT, YYREEE (reference sequence). The germline V and J ends were trimmed by 4 bases and 5 bases, with 19 bases remaining between them. This CDR3 reads CASSPGGTAINNEQFF. The CDR3 DNA reads TGTGCCAGCAGCCCTGGGGGGACAGCCATCAACAATGAGCAGTTCTTC. Combining the CDR3 with reference TRBV5-4 and TRBJ2-1 gives the whole variable domain ETGVTQSPTHLIKTRGQQVTLRCSSQSGHNTVSWYQQALGQGPQFIFQYYREEENGRGNFPPRFSGLQFPNYSSELNVNALELDDSALYLCASSPGGTAINNEQFFGPGTRLTVL.

This clone was counted between two and nine times. V gene TRBV30 combines with J gene TRBJ1-4; 8 bases agree with TRBD1. The junction had 7 bases not matched to a gene; V was cut back by 0 bases and J by 7 bases. The CDR3 consists of 15 residues. Germline V gene lookup returns CDR1 GTSNPN and CDR2 SVGIG (reference sequence). The CDR3 coding sequence is TGTGCCTGGAGTGTAATCGGACAGGGCAGTGAAAAACTGTTTTTT. Protein product: CAWSVIGQGSEKLFF.

The chain combines TRBV6-2 or TRBV6-3 with TRBJ2-3, with D unclear. The germline gives CDR1 MNHEY, CDR2 SVGEGT. CDR3 size: 15 residues. The germline V and J ends were trimmed by 0 bases and 6 bases, with 13 bases remaining between them. This CDR3 is CASSYSNPAYDTQYF. For the CDR3, the DNA is TGTGCCAGCAGTTACTCGAATCCTGCCTATGATACGCAGTATTTT.

The J gene is TRBJ2-5, the V gene TRBV9; no clear D. This CDR3 is 12 amino acids long. CDR1 is SGDLS and CDR2 is YYNGEE in the germline V gene. V gave up 0 bases and J gave up 4 bases, with 4 bases separating them. The CDR3 region is CASSVAGETQYF. CDR3 in DNA: TGTGCCAGCAGCGTAGCGGGAGAGACCCAGTACTTC. The full variable domain, in which reference TRBV9 and TRBJ2-5 provide the parts outside the CDR3, is DSGVTQTPKHLITATGQRVTLRCSPRSGDLSVYWYQQSLDQGLQFLIQYYNGEERAKGNILERFSAQQFPDLHSELNLSSLELGDSALYFCASSVAGETQYFGPGTRLLVL.

V and J are TRBV25-1 and TRBJ1-1; tentative D call: TRBD1 (5 bases). Germline CDR1 is MGHDK and CDR2 is SYGVNS. CDR3 length: 13 residues. Trimming took off 8 bases at V and 1 base at J, with 11 bases between the two ends. The CDR3: CASQGIRNTEAFF. The CDR3, as DNA: TGTGCCAGCCAGGGAATTCGGAACACTGAAGCTTTCTTT. Complete variable domain (other parts from reference TRBV25-1 and TRBJ1-1): EADIYQTPRYLVIGTGKKITLECSQTMGHDKMYWYQQDPGMELHLIHYSYGVNSTEKGDLSSESTVSRIRTEHFPLTLESARPSHTSQYLCASQGIRNTEAFFGQGTRLTVV.